The sequence of this T cell receptor beta chain was determined in a study of blood T cell repertoires in COVID-19. This CDR3 is built from 18 residues. With 0 bases clipped from V and 0 bases from J, the junction kept 11 bases outside the gene matches. Per germline, CDR1 LGHNA and CDR2 YNFKEQ. Assay: immunoSEQ multiplex PCR; the TCRdb copy retains only in-frame clones and omits some. The sample comprises roughly 150,000 clones, approximately 88% of which are singletons, and roughly 5.6% rests with the top ten. The V and J genes are TRBV4-2 and TRBJ2-7; 7 bases map to TRBD1. The sequence was obtained from a man aged 70-80 years who had been exposed to COVID-19. Material: PBMCs or T cells enriched from blood (not recorded which). The CDR3 sequence is CASSQDLGQGVSSYEQYF. The DNA for the CDR3 is TGTGCCAGCAGCCAAGATCTTGGGCAGGGGGTTAGCTCCTACGAGCAGTACTTC.